The rows below give T cell receptor beta chains drawn from one sample of a study of shared clonotypes between healthy human individuals. Some clones are missing from TCRdb's copy, which holds only in-frame ones; the method was immunoSEQ multiplex PCR. The profile shows 520,000 or so clones, 79% of them singletons. Material: PBMCs. Every receptor here comes from a middle-aged woman in good health. Some clones in this sample may be carry-over from other donors' samples. Both conserved end residues are part of each CDR3. The D gene is left open where the match is weak. Rows give clone size only sometimes, using once, few, many, or a class for an expanded clone.

v_call	clone_size	d_call	cdr3_length	j_call	cdr3_nt	cdr3_aa
TRBV29-1	.	.	17	TRBJ2-6	TGCAGCGTTGAAGATCATCCCGTACAGGGGGGGGCGAACGTCCTGACTTTC	CSVEDHPVQGGANVLTF
TRBV7-2	.	TRBD2	19	TRBJ2-3	TGTGCCAGCAGCTTAGTCACTAGCGGGAGGTCCTGGCAGGGAGATACGCAGTATTTT	CASSLVTSGRSWQGDTQYF
TRBV11-3	.	TRBD1	14	TRBJ2-7	TGTGCCAGCAGCCCGGGACAGGGGGCAGGGGAGCAGTACTTC	CASSPGQGAGEQYF
TRBV5-4	.	TRBD1	13	TRBJ1-2	TGTGCCAGCAGCTTGCAGGGGGTCTATGGCTACACCTTC	CASSLQGVYGYTF
TRBV19	.	TRBD1	14	TRBJ1-1	TGTGCCAGTAGTACCCATGACAGGGACACTGAAGCTTTCTTT	CASSTHDRDTEAFF
TRBV10-3	.	.	14	TRBJ1-1	TGTGCCATCAGTGGGGGTACCATGAACACTGAAGCTTTCTTT	CAISGGTMNTEAFF
TRBV5-1	.	TRBD1	14	TRBJ1-2	TGCGCCAGCAGCCAGGGACAGGGAGTCGGAGGCTACACCTTC	CASSQGQGVGGYTF
TRBV2	.	TRBD2	16	TRBJ2-3	TGTGCCAGCAGTCCCGGACTAGCGGGAGAACAAGATACGCAGTATTTT	CASSPGLAGEQDTQYF
TRBV18	few	.	16	TRBJ2-1	TGTGCCAGCTCACCAAACCTGGGGCCTAGGGGCGATGAGCAGTTCTTC	CASSPNLGPRGDEQFF
TRBV7-9	.	TRBD2	15	TRBJ2-3	TGTGCCAGCAGCTTAGATTTGGGGAGGGCAGATACGCAGTATTTT	CASSLDLGRADTQYF
TRBV30	.	TRBD2	16	TRBJ2-3	TGTGCCTGGAGTGTGGGGCTAGCGGGTAGCACAGATACGCAGTATTTT	CAWSVGLAGSTDTQYF
TRBV6-1	.	.	14	TRBJ2-5	TGTGCCAGCAGTGAAATCTGGGTACAAGAGACCCAGTACTTC	CASSEIWVQETQYF
TRBV6-5	few	.	14	TRBJ2-2	TGTGCCAGCAGCTCCGGACAGCACACCGGGGAGCTGTTTTTT	CASSSGQHTGELFF
TRBV19	.	.	14	TRBJ1-4	TGTGCCAGTACCCTTGGGGCGCCCTTTGAAAAACTGTTTTTT	CASTLGAPFEKLFF
TRBV5-1	once	.	16	TRBJ1-4	TGCGCCAGCAGCCTAACAGGGAACCCCACTAATGAAAAACTGTTTTTT	CASSLTGNPTNEKLFF
TRBV28	.	TRBD2	15	TRBJ2-7	TGTGCCAGCAGTCCCCTAGCGGGAGATACCTACGAGCAGTACTTC	CASSPLAGDTYEQYF
TRBV18	.	.	15	TRBJ2-6	TGTGCCAGCTCCCCCCTCGGCTCTGGGGCCAACGTCCTGACTTTC	CASSPLGSGANVLTF
TRBV7-9	.	.	15	TRBJ2-6	TGTGCCAGCAGCTTAGTAGGTGCTGGGGCCAACGTCCTGACTTTC	CASSLVGAGANVLTF
TRBV10-3	.	.	11	TRBJ2-7	TGTGCCTCGTCATTAGTTGGCGAGCAGTACTTC	CASSLVGEQYF
TRBV5-4	.	TRBD2	15	TRBJ2-1	TGTGCCAGCAGCTTGGGGACTAGCGGATACAATGAGCAGTTCTTC	CASSLGTSGYNEQFF
TRBV7-2	.	TRBD2	16	TRBJ2-3	TGTGCCAGCAGCTTAGACGGGGGAGGGCCCACAGATACGCAGTATTTT	CASSLDGGGPTDTQYF
TRBV30	.	.	14	TRBJ2-7	TGTGCCTGGAGTGAAGACAGTTTCTCCTACGAGCAGTACTTC	CAWSEDSFSYEQYF
TRBV5-1	.	TRBD1	15	TRBJ2-7	TGCGCCAGCAGCCCCCGTGGGACAGGGACCCACGAGCAGTACTTC	CASSPRGTGTHEQYF
TRBV18	.	.	14	TRBJ2-3	TGTGCCAGCTCCCCGACCGGAGGTTCAGATACGCAGTATTTT	CASSPTGGSDTQYF
TRBV27	.	TRBD1	15	TRBJ1-4	TGTGCCAGCAGCGACCGGACAGGGCGGCGCGAAAAACTGTTTTTT	CASSDRTGRREKLFF
TRBV15	.	.	15	TRBJ2-3	TGTGCCACCAGCAGCGCCCTAGCCTTGGCAGATACGCAGTATTTT	CATSSALALADTQYF
TRBV27	.	.	14	TRBJ2-2	TGTGCCAGCAGAGGTAGCGTGGGGGTCGGGGAGCTGTTTTTT	CASRGSVGVGELFF
TRBV7-9	once	.	15	TRBJ1-4	TGTGCCAGCAGCCTCCCCTTCAATCGGGCTGAAAAACTGTTTTTT	CASSLPFNRAEKLFF
TRBV5-1	.	TRBD1	18	TRBJ2-3	TGCGCCAGCAGGTTGACCCCCTCGGGACAGGGGGGGACAGATACGCAGTATTTT	CASRLTPSGQGGTDTQYF
TRBV4-1	few	.	14	TRBJ1-6	TGCGCCAGCAGCCAAGAAGGGGGGTTTGCACCCCTCCACTTT	CASSQEGGFAPLHF
TRBV5-4	.	.	14	TRBJ2-5	TGTGCCAGCAGCTTCTCTGTAGGCCAAGAGACCCAGTACTTC	CASSFSVGQETQYF
TRBV28	.	.	15	TRBJ2-7	TGTGCCAGCAGTTTTCTGGGGCAGACCGCCTACGAGCAGTACTTC	CASSFLGQTAYEQYF
TRBV19	once	TRBD1	14	TRBJ2-1	TGTGCCAGTAGTACCCGACAGGGGGCCGGTGAGCAGTTCTTC	CASSTRQGAGEQFF
TRBV2	.	.	14	TRBJ1-1	TGTGCCAGCAGTGATGTGGAGGGGAACACTGAAGCTTTCTTT	CASSDVEGNTEAFF
TRBV15	.	.	15	TRBJ1-2	TGTGCCACCAGCAGAGAACGGGGAGCTAACTATGGCTACACCTTC	CATSRERGANYGYTF
TRBV19	.	.	11	TRBJ1-1	TGTGCCAGTAGAGATAACACTGAAGCTTTCTTT	CASRDNTEAFF
TRBV19	.	.	12	TRBJ2-5	TGTGCCAGTAGTATGGTGGCGGAGACCCAGTACTTC	CASSMVAETQYF
TRBV5-8	.	.	15	TRBJ2-1	TGTGCCAGCAGCTTGAGAGGAGGCACCTACAATGAGCAGTTCTTC	CASSLRGGTYNEQFF
TRBV9	few	.	13	TRBJ1-1	TGTGCCAGCAGCGTCAACTCGAACACTGAAGCTTTCTTT	CASSVNSNTEAFF
TRBV7-2	.	.	15	TRBJ1-4	TGTGCCAGCAGCTGGGCCGGGACGAAAAATGAAAAACTGTTTTTT	CASSWAGTKNEKLFF
TRBV11-3	.	.	13	TRBJ2-5	TGTGCCAGCAGCTTAAGGAGGGAAGAGACCCAGTACTTC	CASSLRREETQYF
TRBV7-9	once	.	14	TRBJ2-1	TGTGCCAGCAGCTTAGCCAGATCCTTCAATGAGCAGTTCTTC	CASSLARSFNEQFF
TRBV19	.	.	16	TRBJ2-5	TGTGCCAGTAGTATAGATTGGGCACAGTCCCAAGAGACCCAGTACTTC	CASSIDWAQSQETQYF
TRBV29-1	.	.	12	TRBJ2-7	TGCAGCGTTGACAGGGCTCGGGGCGAGCAGTACTTC	CSVDRARGEQYF
TRBV7-9	once	.	16	TRBJ1-3	TGTGCCAGCAGCTTAGTTAGGGAGAGCTCTGGAAACACCATATATTTT	CASSLVRESSGNTIYF
TRBV14	.	TRBD2	16	TRBJ2-1	TGTGCCAGCAGCCAAGCGGGACTAGCGAGACACAATGAGCAGTTCTTC	CASSQAGLARHNEQFF
TRBV12-2	few	.	17	TRBJ2-7	TGTGCAAGTCGCTTCCCGCTCGGGCCTAGCGGGAGCTACGAGCAGTACTTC	CASRFPLGPSGSYEQYF
TRBV19	.	TRBD2	14	TRBJ2-1	TGTGCCAGTAGTATTGCTAGCGGGAGGAATGAGCAGTTCTTC	CASSIASGRNEQFF
TRBV5-4	once	TRBD2	18	TRBJ2-1	TGTGCCAGCAGCTTGGACGGGACTAGCGGGAGGTTGGAGAATGAGCAGTTCTTC	CASSLDGTSGRLENEQFF
TRBV5-1	.	.	15	TRBJ2-2	TGCGCCAGCAGCTCAACACAGAAGAACACCGGGGAGCTGTTTTTT	CASSSTQKNTGELFF
TRBV2	.	TRBD1	15	TRBJ2-5	TGTGCCAGCAGTGATGTGCAGGGGGCGCGGGTGACCCAGTACTTC	CASSDVQGARVTQYF
TRBV6-6	many	TRBD2	15	TRBJ2-1	TGTGCCAGCAGTTACACCTCTAGCGGAAACAATGAGCAGTTCTTC	CASSYTSSGNNEQFF
TRBV27	.	.	13	TRBJ1-2	TGTGCCAGCAGTTTATGGGGTCAAGATGGCTACACCTTC	CASSLWGQDGYTF
TRBV30	.	.	17	TRBJ2-6	TGTGCCTGGGACCCGGGACGGACCACTGTTGGGGCCAACGTCCTGACTTTC	CAWDPGRTTVGANVLTF
TRBV19	.	.	15	TRBJ2-7	TGTGCCAGTAGTATTCAATCAGGGGACTCCTACGAGCAGTACTTC	CASSIQSGDSYEQYF
TRBV5-6	.	TRBD1	16	TRBJ2-7	TGTGCCAGCAGCTTGGCTGGACAGGGTTTTGGATACGAGCAGTACTTC	CASSLAGQGFGYEQYF
TRBV7-9	once	TRBD2	17	TRBJ2-2	TGTGCCAGCAGCGAGCGGGGGGCGTATAGGGGCACCGGGGAGCTGTTTTTT	CASSERGAYRGTGELFF
TRBV5-4	.	TRBD1	14	TRBJ1-2	TGTGCCAGCAGCTTGGCCCAGGGGGCAGATGGCTACACCTTC	CASSLAQGADGYTF
TRBV11-2	.	.	14	TRBJ2-7	TGTGCCAGCAGCTTAGATTATCAGTTGTACGAGCAGTACTTC	CASSLDYQLYEQYF